This T cell receptor beta chain derives from a study of cytomegalovirus exposure and HLA in healthy donors. Study-level findings and limits: The authors later linked a missense DCLRE1C variant to TCR beta V- and J-gene trimming. Presence/absence analyses treated sequencing depth as roughly uniform across donors. In terms of immune exposure information, only CMV serostatus was available.

On this clone itself: No antigen is known for it.

Germline assignment: CDR1 SSHAT and CDR2 FNYEAQ (reference sequence). Trimming removed 0 bases at V and 5 bases at J, with 7 bases between. The CDR3 is 13 amino acids. PCR primers comprised 60 Vbeta and 13 Jbeta primers. Study processing details: Later, tens of millions of unique TCR beta chains were counted in an analysis, and approximately 10 million of them were shared. The data were produced by immunoSEQ multiplex PCR, yet TCRdb's version contains in-frame clones alone and is incomplete. The V and J calls and the clone size are those of that table, but D and trimming were determined from the DNA. The sample shows 130,000 or so clones, 77% of them seen only once.

The chain combines TRBV7-7 with TRBJ2-5; weak D call: TRBD1 (5 bases). Sequencing used PBMCs. The TCR comes from a male donor in good health and CMV-seropositive. CDR3 loop: CASSLAGDETQYF. CDR3 nucleotide sequence: TGTGCCAGCAGCTTAGCAGGGGATGAGACCCAGTACTTC.